The 4 T cell receptor beta chains listed next were all sequenced from one sample in a study of Graves' ophthalmopathy and Graves' hyperthyroidism. Scientists amplified the TCR beta CDR3 regions from RNA transcripts. A first-round RT-PCR used HTBI primers, followed by a second-round multiplex PCR. TCRdb re-called the multiplex PCR reads through MiXCR, storing one row per CDR3 protein. Of over a million distinct CDR3 sequences listed, less than 45% are singletons. The sample consisted of peripheral blood or thyroid tissue (not recorded which). The receptors come from an adult man with Graves' hyperthyroidism.

This sequence joins TRBV7-2 and TRBJ2-5, with D maybe TRBD1 (5 bases). V was clipped by 5 bases and J by 4 bases, with 14 bases between them. This CDR3 region has 14 residues. The germline gives CDR1 SGHTA, CDR2 FQGNSA. The CDR3 nucleotides read TGTGCCAGCAGCCGGAGTGGTGGGGCAGAGACCCAGTACTTC. Protein product: CASSRSGGAETQYF. Full variable domain (rest looked up from reference TRBV7-2 and TRBJ2-5): GAGVSQSPSNKVTEKGKDVELRCDPISGHTALYWYRQSLGQGLEFLIYFQGNSAPDKSGLPSDRFSAERTGGSVSTLTIQRTQQEDSAVYLCASSRSGGAETQYFGPGTRLLVL.

The J gene is TRBJ2-7, the V gene TRBV6-2 or TRBV6-3; 10 positions match TRBD2. J was trimmed by 2 bases and V by 2 bases; bases with no gene match: 3. CDR1 and CDR2 (germline): MNHEY, SVGEGT. This CDR3 has 15 residues. CDR3 DNA: TGTGCCAGCAGTTACGGAAGCGGGAGGGCCTACGAGCAGTACTTC. Translation: CASSYGSGRAYEQYF.

As for this clonotype: With a much larger clone just one base away, this may be a read error. The rearrangement joins TRBV12-3 or TRBV12-4 to TRBJ1-1, with D unresolved. The CDR3 loop spans 14 amino acids. The CDR3 DNA is TGTGCCGGCAGTTTGGTCAGTTACGGACCTGAAGCTTTCTTT. Translated: CAGSLVSYGPEAFF.

This clonotype was recorded at least ten times. The V gene is TRBV20-1, the J gene TRBJ2-7; 9 bases are a match to TRBD1. From germline, CDR1 is DFQATT and CDR2 SNEGSKA (reference sequence). J was trimmed by 2 bases and V by 5 bases; bases with no gene match: 1. The CDR3 is made up of 12 amino acids. The CDR3 coding sequence is TGCAGTGCTGGACAGGGGACCTACGAGCAGTACTTC. Its translation is CSAGQGTYEQYF.